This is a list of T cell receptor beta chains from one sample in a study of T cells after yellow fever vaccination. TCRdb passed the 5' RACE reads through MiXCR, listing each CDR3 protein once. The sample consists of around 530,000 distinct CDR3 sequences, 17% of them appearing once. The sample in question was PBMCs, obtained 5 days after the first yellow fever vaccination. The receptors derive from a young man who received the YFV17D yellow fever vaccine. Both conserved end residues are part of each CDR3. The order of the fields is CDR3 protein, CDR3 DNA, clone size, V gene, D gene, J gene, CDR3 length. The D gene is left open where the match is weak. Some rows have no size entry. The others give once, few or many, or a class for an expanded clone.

CDR3 protein: CASSPQRGPTDTQYF
CDR3 DNA: TGTGCCAGCAGCCCCCAGCGGGGGCCCACAGATACGCAGTATTTT
clone size: few
V gene: TRBV7-3
D gene: TRBD2
J gene: TRBJ2-3
CDR3 length: 15

CDR3 protein: CASSWLYDNEQFF
CDR3 DNA: TGCGCCAGCAGTTGGTTATACGACAATGAGCAGTTCTTC
clone size: NA
V gene: TRBV5-1
D gene: NA
J gene: TRBJ2-1
CDR3 length: 13

CDR3 protein: CASSQEGPETSGGWDTQYF
CDR3 DNA: TGCGCCAGCAGCCAAGAGGGCCCGGAGACTAGCGGGGGCTGGGATACGCAGTATTTT
clone size: NA
V gene: TRBV4-1
D gene: TRBD2
J gene: TRBJ2-3
CDR3 length: 19

CDR3 protein: CASSAGAPLHF
CDR3 DNA: TGTGCCAGCAGCGCTGGGGCCCCCCTCCACTTT
clone size: NA
V gene: TRBV6-2/TRBV6-3
D gene: NA
J gene: TRBJ1-6
CDR3 length: 11

CDR3 protein: CASSWRSPPDNEQFF
CDR3 DNA: TGCGCCAGCAGCTGGCGCTCCCCCCCGGACAATGAGCAGTTCTTC
clone size: NA
V gene: TRBV5-1
D gene: NA
J gene: TRBJ2-1
CDR3 length: 15

CDR3 protein: CASITIKNNEQFF
CDR3 DNA: TGTGCCAGCATCACGATTAAAAACAATGAGCAGTTCTTC
clone size: few
V gene: TRBV7-2
D gene: NA
J gene: TRBJ2-1
CDR3 length: 13

CDR3 protein: CASSLPTGGPHEQYF
CDR3 DNA: TGTGCCAGCAGCCTACCGACAGGGGGTCCCCACGAGCAGTACTTC
clone size: NA
V gene: TRBV7-2
D gene: TRBD1
J gene: TRBJ2-7
CDR3 length: 15

CDR3 protein: CAISETQGGNTEAFF
CDR3 DNA: TGTGCCATCAGTGAGACCCAGGGGGGGAACACTGAAGCTTTCTTT
clone size: few
V gene: TRBV10-3
D gene: TRBD1
J gene: TRBJ1-1
CDR3 length: 15

CDR3 protein: CSAGPGLRGANNEQFF
CDR3 DNA: TGCAGTGCCGGCCCCGGGTTGCGGGGGGCCAACAATGAGCAGTTCTTC
clone size: few
V gene: TRBV20-1
D gene: TRBD2
J gene: TRBJ2-1
CDR3 length: 16

CDR3 protein: CASTGGQPLNTEAFF
CDR3 DNA: TGTGCCAGTACAGGAGGACAGCCTCTGAACACTGAAGCTTTCTTT
clone size: NA
V gene: TRBV19
D gene: NA
J gene: TRBJ1-1
CDR3 length: 15

CDR3 protein: CASRTTGDTEAFF
CDR3 DNA: TGTGCCAGCAGAACCACAGGGGACACTGAAGCTTTCTTT
clone size: many
V gene: TRBV12-3/TRBV12-4
D gene: TRBD1
J gene: TRBJ1-1
CDR3 length: 13

CDR3 protein: CASSLQQRNTDTQYF
CDR3 DNA: TGCGCCAGCAGCTTACAGCAGAGAAACACAGATACGCAGTATTTT
clone size: many
V gene: TRBV5-1
D gene: NA
J gene: TRBJ2-3
CDR3 length: 15

CDR3 protein: CASSGGGVNTEAFF
CDR3 DNA: TGTGCCAGCAGTGGAGGGGGGGTAAACACTGAAGCTTTCTTT
clone size: few
V gene: TRBV7-8
D gene: NA
J gene: TRBJ1-1
CDR3 length: 14

CDR3 protein: CASSPGQSGYTF
CDR3 DNA: TGTGCCAGCAGCCCAGGACAATCCGGCTACACCTTC
clone size: many
V gene: TRBV7-9
D gene: NA
J gene: TRBJ1-2
CDR3 length: 12

CDR3 protein: CSAPKTGGARNEQFF
CDR3 DNA: TGCAGTGCTCCCAAAACAGGGGGCGCAAGGAATGAGCAGTTCTTC
clone size: few
V gene: TRBV20-1
D gene: TRBD1
J gene: TRBJ2-1
CDR3 length: 15

CDR3 protein: CASSFGPGTNIQYF
CDR3 DNA: TGTGCCAGCAGCTTTGGCCCCGGAACAAACATTCAGTACTTC
clone size: NA
V gene: TRBV5-6
D gene: NA
J gene: TRBJ2-4
CDR3 length: 14

CDR3 protein: CASSRDRPMNTEAFF
CDR3 DNA: TGCGCCAGCAGCCGAGACAGGCCCATGAACACTGAAGCTTTCTTT
clone size: NA
V gene: TRBV5-1
D gene: NA
J gene: TRBJ1-1
CDR3 length: 15

CDR3 protein: CASSLGRVETQYF
CDR3 DNA: TGTGCCAGCAGCTTAGGAAGGGTCGAGACCCAGTACTTC
clone size: many
V gene: TRBV11-2
D gene: NA
J gene: TRBJ2-5
CDR3 length: 13

CDR3 protein: CASSLTDLTLGRNTEAFF
CDR3 DNA: TGTGCCAGCAGCTTAACGGATCTCACTTTGGGCAGGAACACTGAAGCTTTCTTT
clone size: NA
V gene: TRBV11-1
D gene: NA
J gene: TRBJ1-1
CDR3 length: 18

CDR3 protein: CASSLDLYEQFF
CDR3 DNA: TGCGCCAGCAGCTTGGATTTGTATGAGCAGTTCTTC
clone size: few
V gene: TRBV5-1
D gene: NA
J gene: TRBJ2-1
CDR3 length: 12

CDR3 protein: CSASRRQSGYTF
CDR3 DNA: TGCAGTGCTAGTCGAAGACAGTCTGGCTACACCTTC
clone size: NA
V gene: TRBV20-1
D gene: NA
J gene: TRBJ1-2
CDR3 length: 12

CDR3 protein: CASSLFSHQETQYF
CDR3 DNA: TGTGCCAGCAGCTTGTTCAGCCACCAAGAGACCCAGTACTTC
clone size: NA
V gene: TRBV5-6
D gene: NA
J gene: TRBJ2-5
CDR3 length: 14

CDR3 protein: CASSLPGGADTQYF
CDR3 DNA: TGTGCCAGCAGCTTACCAGGGGGGGCAGATACGCAGTATTTT
clone size: NA
V gene: TRBV7-9
D gene: NA
J gene: TRBJ2-3
CDR3 length: 14

CDR3 protein: CSGPFDYGYTF
CDR3 DNA: TGCAGTGGTCCCTTCGACTATGGCTACACCTTC
clone size: NA
V gene: TRBV20-1
D gene: NA
J gene: TRBJ1-2
CDR3 length: 11

CDR3 protein: CASRDLFSGANVLTF
CDR3 DNA: TGTGCCAGCAGGGACCTTTTCTCTGGGGCCAACGTCCTGACTTTC
clone size: few
V gene: TRBV6-1
D gene: NA
J gene: TRBJ2-6
CDR3 length: 15

CDR3 protein: CSARDRVRGSDTQYF
CDR3 DNA: TGCAGTGCTAGAGATCGGGTCCGTGGGTCAGATACGCAGTATTTT
clone size: NA
V gene: TRBV20-1
D gene: NA
J gene: TRBJ2-3
CDR3 length: 15

CDR3 protein: CASSSRRTGPDTQYF
CDR3 DNA: TGTGCCAGCAGTTCCCGGCGGACAGGGCCAGATACGCAGTATTTT
clone size: few
V gene: TRBV12-3/TRBV12-4
D gene: TRBD1
J gene: TRBJ2-3
CDR3 length: 15

CDR3 protein: CASTPSGDQETQYF
CDR3 DNA: TGTGCCAGCACCCCTAGCGGGGACCAAGAGACCCAGTACTTC
clone size: few
V gene: TRBV12-3/TRBV12-4
D gene: TRBD2
J gene: TRBJ2-5
CDR3 length: 14

CDR3 protein: CASSFTGTEAFF
CDR3 DNA: TGTGCCAGCAGCTTTACCGGGACTGAAGCTTTCTTT
clone size: NA
V gene: TRBV7-2
D gene: NA
J gene: TRBJ1-1
CDR3 length: 12

CDR3 protein: CASSADRGEKLFF
CDR3 DNA: TGTGCCAGCAGCGCGGACAGGGGTGAAAAACTGTTTTTT
clone size: few
V gene: TRBV9
D gene: TRBD1
J gene: TRBJ1-4
CDR3 length: 13

CDR3 protein: CASSSRAGTEFREKLFF
CDR3 DNA: TGTGCCAGCAGCTCCCGTGCCGGGACAGAGTTTAGGGAAAAACTGTTTTTT
clone size: many
V gene: TRBV11-2
D gene: TRBD1
J gene: TRBJ1-4
CDR3 length: 17

CDR3 protein: CASSPQGGGSEAFF
CDR3 DNA: TGTGCCAGCAGCCCTCAGGGAGGGGGAAGTGAAGCTTTCTTT
clone size: NA
V gene: TRBV7-2
D gene: NA
J gene: TRBJ1-1
CDR3 length: 14

CDR3 protein: CASSPLQGANSPLHF
CDR3 DNA: TGTGCCAGCAGTCCCTTGCAGGGGGCTAATTCACCCCTCCACTTT
clone size: NA
V gene: TRBV12-3/TRBV12-4
D gene: TRBD1
J gene: TRBJ1-6
CDR3 length: 15

CDR3 protein: CSAWDGYTGELFF
CDR3 DNA: TGCAGTGCTTGGGACGGATACACCGGGGAGCTGTTTTTT
clone size: few
V gene: TRBV20-1
D gene: NA
J gene: TRBJ2-2
CDR3 length: 13

CDR3 protein: CASSLRVESEQYF
CDR3 DNA: TGTGCCAGCAGCTTAAGAGTCGAGAGCGAGCAGTACTTC
clone size: few
V gene: TRBV7-3
D gene: NA
J gene: TRBJ2-7
CDR3 length: 13

CDR3 protein: CASSLAMSGGTGELFF
CDR3 DNA: TGTGCCAGCAGTTTAGCGATGAGCGGGGGGACCGGGGAGCTGTTTTTT
clone size: NA
V gene: TRBV12-3/TRBV12-4
D gene: TRBD2
J gene: TRBJ2-2
CDR3 length: 16

CDR3 protein: CASSFSGRGNTEAFF
CDR3 DNA: TGTGCCAGCAGCTTCTCGGGTAGGGGGAACACTGAAGCTTTCTTT
clone size: few
V gene: TRBV7-9
D gene: NA
J gene: TRBJ1-1
CDR3 length: 15

CDR3 protein: CASSSRGAEAFF
CDR3 DNA: TGCGCCAGCAGCTCCAGGGGAGCTGAAGCTTTCTTT
clone size: NA
V gene: TRBV5-1
D gene: NA
J gene: TRBJ1-1
CDR3 length: 12

CDR3 protein: CASSFGSGGPEETQYF
CDR3 DNA: TGTGCCAGCAGCTTTGGTAGCGGGGGGCCGGAGGAGACCCAGTACTTC
clone size: few
V gene: TRBV7-9
D gene: TRBD2
J gene: TRBJ2-5
CDR3 length: 16

CDR3 protein: CASTKGDTEAFF
CDR3 DNA: TGTGCCAGCACCAAAGGAGACACTGAAGCTTTCTTT
clone size: NA
V gene: TRBV4-2
D gene: NA
J gene: TRBJ1-1
CDR3 length: 12

CDR3 protein: CASTKGWGNIIYF
CDR3 DNA: TGCGCCAGCACGAAGGGGTGGGGAAACATCATATATTTT
clone size: few
V gene: TRBV5-1
D gene: NA
J gene: TRBJ1-3
CDR3 length: 13